These T cell receptor beta chains were read from a single sample in a study of PD-L1 blockade in urothelial cancer. Method: immunoSEQ multiplex PCR; TCRdb's copy keeps in-frame clones and lacks some. The profile shows 38,000 or so clones, approximately 82% of them singletons. The input for sequencing was PBMCs, taken around atezolizumab (anti-PD-L1) treatment. The receptors come from a man aged 55 to 70 with urothelial cancer. CDR3s include the opening cysteine and the closing phenylalanine or tryptophan.

V gene	J gene	CDR3 protein
TRBV14	TRBJ1-5	CASSGDRGPQHF
TRBV11-2	TRBJ2-7	CASSLRLSSYEQYF
TRBV5-1	TRBJ2-5	CASSFRQGETQYF
TRBV30	TRBJ2-7	CAWSDKYEQYF
TRBV6-5	TRBJ1-6	CASSLQGWNSPLHF
TRBV27	TRBJ2-7	CATGLMGGYEQYF
TRBV28	TRBJ1-2	CASSLSGGSDYGYTF
TRBV27	TRBJ1-1	CASSRLGGVGGTEAFF
TRBV5-1	TRBJ2-1	CASSLTEGYEQFF
TRBV7-2	TRBJ2-7	CASSSFGQSSYEQYF
TRBV11-2	TRBJ1-2	CASTRRHESFGGYTF
TRBV7-2	TRBJ1-2	CASSLSGGPGYGYTF
TRBV19	TRBJ2-1	CASSLSGGASYEQFF
TRBV7-8	TRBJ2-3	CASSSGIGTAVADTQYF
TRBV6-6	TRBJ1-5	CASSTGPNQPQHF
TRBV29-1	TRBJ2-6	CSARTDGANVLTF
TRBV5-4	TRBJ2-7	CASSLNPGGDYEQYF
TRBV28	TRBJ2-1	CASSLPFTSGSSYNEQFF
TRBV5-4	TRBJ1-6	CASSPTSGRLNSPLHF
TRBV29-1	TRBJ2-4	CSVELANIQYF
TRBV2	TRBJ2-5	CASRAWGQGIPETQYF
TRBV28	TRBJ1-1	CASSHPRTGNTEAFF
TRBV5-1	TRBJ2-3	CASSLEGTHPDTQYF
TRBV28	TRBJ1-1	CASSLNRRGLNTEAFF
TRBV6-4	TRBJ2-3	CASSRASGRSDTQYF